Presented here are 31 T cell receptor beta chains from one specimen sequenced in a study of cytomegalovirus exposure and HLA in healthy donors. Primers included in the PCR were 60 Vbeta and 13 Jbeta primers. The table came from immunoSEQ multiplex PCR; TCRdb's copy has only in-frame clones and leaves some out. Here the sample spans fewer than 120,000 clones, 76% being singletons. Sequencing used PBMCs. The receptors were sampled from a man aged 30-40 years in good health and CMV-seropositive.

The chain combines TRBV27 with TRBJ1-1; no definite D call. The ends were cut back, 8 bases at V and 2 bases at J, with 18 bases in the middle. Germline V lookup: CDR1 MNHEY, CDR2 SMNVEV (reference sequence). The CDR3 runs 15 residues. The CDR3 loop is CASGDRGGSNTEAFF. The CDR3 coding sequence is TGTGCCAGCGGCGACCGGGGAGGTTCTAACACTGAAGCTTTCTTT.

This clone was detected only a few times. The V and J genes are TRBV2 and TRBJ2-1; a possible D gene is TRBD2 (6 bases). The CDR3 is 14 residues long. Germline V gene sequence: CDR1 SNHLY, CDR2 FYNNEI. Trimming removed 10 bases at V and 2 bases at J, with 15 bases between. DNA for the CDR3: TGTGCCACCCCGGGGCGGGATACCTACAATGAGCAGTTCTTC. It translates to CATPGRDTYNEQFF.

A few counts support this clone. The CDR3 reads CAWTTGGTDTGELFF. The CDR3 nucleotides read TGTGCCTGGACGACAGGGGGCACGGACACCGGGGAGCTGTTTTTT. The chain is built from TRBV30 and TRBJ2-2; 10 nucleotides agree with TRBD1. Germline lookup yields CDR1 GTSNPN and CDR2 SVGIG (reference sequence). Trimming took 4 bases from V and 3 from J; bases not matched to a gene: 5. The CDR3 is made up of 15 amino acids. The full variable domain, its missing parts supplied by reference TRBV30 and TRBJ2-2, is SQTIHQWPATLVQPVGSPLSLECTVEGTSNPNLYWYRQAAGRGLQLLFYSVGIGQISSEVPQNLSASRPQDRQFILSSKKLLLSDSGFYLCAWTTGGTDTGELFFGEGSRLTVL.

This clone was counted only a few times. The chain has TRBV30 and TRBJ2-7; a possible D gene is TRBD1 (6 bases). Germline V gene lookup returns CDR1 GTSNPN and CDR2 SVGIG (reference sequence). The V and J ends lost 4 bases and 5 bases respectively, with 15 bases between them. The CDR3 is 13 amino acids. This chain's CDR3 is CAWKGQYFHEQYF. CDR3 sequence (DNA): TGTGCCTGGAAAGGACAGTATTTCCACGAGCAGTACTTC.

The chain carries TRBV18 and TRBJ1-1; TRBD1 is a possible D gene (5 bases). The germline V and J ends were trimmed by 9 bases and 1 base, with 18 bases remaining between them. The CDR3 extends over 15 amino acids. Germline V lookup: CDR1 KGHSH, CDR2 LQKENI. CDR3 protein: CASLRAGGRNTEAFF. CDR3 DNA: TGTGCCAGTTTAAGGGCCGGGGGAAGGAACACTGAAGCTTTCTTT.

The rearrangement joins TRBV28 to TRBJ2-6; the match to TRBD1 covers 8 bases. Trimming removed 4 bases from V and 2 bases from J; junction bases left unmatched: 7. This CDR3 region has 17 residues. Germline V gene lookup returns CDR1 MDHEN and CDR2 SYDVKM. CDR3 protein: CASSSQGEGAGANVLTF. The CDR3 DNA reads TGTGCCAGCAGTTCACAGGGGGAAGGGGCTGGGGCCAACGTCCTGACTTTC.

The CDR3 is CASSEEGGQLPLREQYF. As DNA, the CDR3 is TGTGCCAGCTCCGAAGAAGGGGGACAGCTCCCTCTACGGGAGCAGTACTTC. The rearrangement links TRBV18 to TRBJ2-7; TRBD1 aligns across 7 bases. The CDR3 runs to 17 residues. Germline V CDR1 and CDR2: KGHSH, LQKENI. Trimming cost V 6 bases and J 7 bases; bases outside gene matches: 21.

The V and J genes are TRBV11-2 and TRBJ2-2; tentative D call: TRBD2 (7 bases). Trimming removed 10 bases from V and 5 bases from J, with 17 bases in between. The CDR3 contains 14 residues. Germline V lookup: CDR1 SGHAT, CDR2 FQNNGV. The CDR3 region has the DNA TGTGCCACAATAGGGGGGGCGGGGACCGGGGAGCTGTTTTTT. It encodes CATIGGAGTGELFF.

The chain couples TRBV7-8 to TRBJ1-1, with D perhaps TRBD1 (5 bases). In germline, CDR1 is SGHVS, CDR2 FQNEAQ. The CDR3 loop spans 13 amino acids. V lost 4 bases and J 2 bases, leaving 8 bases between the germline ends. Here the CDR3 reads CASSWTINTEAFF. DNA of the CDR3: TGTGCCAGCAGCTGGACAATAAACACTGAAGCTTTCTTT.

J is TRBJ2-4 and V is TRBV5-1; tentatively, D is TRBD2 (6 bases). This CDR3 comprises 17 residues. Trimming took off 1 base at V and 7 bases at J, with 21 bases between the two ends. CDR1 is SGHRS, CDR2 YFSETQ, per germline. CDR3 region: CASSLMGLRGSGNIQYF. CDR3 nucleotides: TGCGCCAGCAGCTTGATGGGTCTCCGGGGGTCCGGGAACATTCAGTACTTC.

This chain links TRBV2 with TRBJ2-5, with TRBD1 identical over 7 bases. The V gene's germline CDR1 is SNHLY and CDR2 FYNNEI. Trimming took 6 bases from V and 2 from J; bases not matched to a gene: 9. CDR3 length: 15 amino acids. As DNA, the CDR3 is TGTGCCAGCAGACTTAGACAGGGCGGGCAAGAGACCCAGTACTTC. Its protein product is CASRLRQGGQETQYF.

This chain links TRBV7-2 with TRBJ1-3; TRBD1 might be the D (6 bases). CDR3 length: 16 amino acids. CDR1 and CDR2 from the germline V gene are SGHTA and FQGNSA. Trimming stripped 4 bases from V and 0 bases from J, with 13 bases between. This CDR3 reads CASSYRQATSGNTIYF. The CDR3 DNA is TGTGCCAGCAGCTACCGACAGGCTACCTCTGGAAACACCATATATTTT.

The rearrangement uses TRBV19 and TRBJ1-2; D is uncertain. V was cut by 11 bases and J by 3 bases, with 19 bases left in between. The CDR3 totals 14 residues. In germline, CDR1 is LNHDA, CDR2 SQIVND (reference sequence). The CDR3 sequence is CAPSGGELHYGYTF. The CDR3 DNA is TGTGCCCCATCGGGCGGGGAGCTGCACTATGGCTACACCTTC. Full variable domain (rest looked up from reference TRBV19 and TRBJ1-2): DGGITQSPKYLFRKEGQNVTLSCEQNLNHDAMYWYRQDPGQGLRLIYYSQIVNDFQKGDIAEGYSVSREKKESFPLTVTSAQKNPTAFYLCAPSGGELHYGYTFGSGTRLTVV.

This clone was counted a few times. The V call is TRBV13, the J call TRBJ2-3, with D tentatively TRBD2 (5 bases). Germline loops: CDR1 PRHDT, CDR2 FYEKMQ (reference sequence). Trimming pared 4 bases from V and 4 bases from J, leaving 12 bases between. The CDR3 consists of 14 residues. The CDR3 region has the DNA TGTGCCAGCAGCTACGGGCTAGCTCCAGATACGCAGTATTTT. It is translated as CASSYGLAPDTQYF. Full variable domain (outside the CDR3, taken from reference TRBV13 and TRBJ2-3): AAGVIQSPRHLIKEKRETATLKCYPIPRHDTVYWYQQGPGQDPQFLISFYEKMQSDKGSIPDRFSAQQFSDYHSELNMSSLELGDSALYFCASSYGLAPDTQYFGPGTRLTVL.

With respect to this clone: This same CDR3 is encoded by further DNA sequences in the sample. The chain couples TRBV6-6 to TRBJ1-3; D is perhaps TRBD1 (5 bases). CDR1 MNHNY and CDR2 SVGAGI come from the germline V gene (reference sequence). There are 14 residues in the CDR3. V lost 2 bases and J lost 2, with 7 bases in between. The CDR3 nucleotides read TGTGCCAGCAGTTACCAGGGCCCTGGAAACACCATATATTTT. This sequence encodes CASSYQGPGNTIYF.

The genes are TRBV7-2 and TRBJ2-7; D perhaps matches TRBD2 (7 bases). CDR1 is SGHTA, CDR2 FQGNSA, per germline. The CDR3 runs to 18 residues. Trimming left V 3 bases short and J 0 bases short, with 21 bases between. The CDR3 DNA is TGTGCCAGCAGCTTCGATGGTTTTAGGGGGGGGAGCTCCTACGAGCAGTACTTC. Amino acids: CASSFDGFRGGSSYEQYF.

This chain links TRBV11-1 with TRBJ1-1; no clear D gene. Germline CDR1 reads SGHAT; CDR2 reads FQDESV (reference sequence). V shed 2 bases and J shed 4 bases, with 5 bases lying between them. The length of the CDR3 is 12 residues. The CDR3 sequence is CASSLRGTEAFF. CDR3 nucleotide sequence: TGTGCCAGCAGCTTACGGGGCACTGAAGCTTTCTTT. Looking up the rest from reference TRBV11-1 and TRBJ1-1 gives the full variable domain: EAEVAQSPRYKITEKSQAVAFWCDPISGHATLYWYRQILGQGPELLVQFQDESVVDDSQLPKDRFSAERLKGVDSTLKIQPAELGDSAMYLCASSLRGTEAFFGQGTRLTVV.

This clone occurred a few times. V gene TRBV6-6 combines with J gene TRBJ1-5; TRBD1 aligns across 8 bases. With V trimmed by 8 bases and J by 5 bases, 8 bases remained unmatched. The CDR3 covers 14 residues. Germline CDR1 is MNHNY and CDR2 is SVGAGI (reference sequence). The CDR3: CASATGQGDQPQHF. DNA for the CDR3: TGTGCCAGCGCTACCGGACAGGGAGATCAGCCCCAGCATTTT.

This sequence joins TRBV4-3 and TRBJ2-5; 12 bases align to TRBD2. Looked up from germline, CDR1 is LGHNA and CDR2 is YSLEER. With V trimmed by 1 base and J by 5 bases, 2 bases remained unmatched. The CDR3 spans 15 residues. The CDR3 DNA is TGCGCCAGCAGCCAAGTGCTAGCGGGGGGGGAGACCCAGTACTTC. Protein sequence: CASSQVLAGGETQYF.

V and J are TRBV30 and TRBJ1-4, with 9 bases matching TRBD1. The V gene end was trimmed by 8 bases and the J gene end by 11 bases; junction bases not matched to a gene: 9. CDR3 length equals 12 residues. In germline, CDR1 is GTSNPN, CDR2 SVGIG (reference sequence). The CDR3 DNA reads TGTGCCGGCTGGGACAGGGAGGGGAAACTGTTTTTT. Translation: CAGWDREGKLFF.

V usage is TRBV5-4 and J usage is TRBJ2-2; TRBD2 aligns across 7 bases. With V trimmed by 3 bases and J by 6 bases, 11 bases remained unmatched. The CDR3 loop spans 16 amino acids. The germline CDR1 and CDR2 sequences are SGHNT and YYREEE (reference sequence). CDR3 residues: CASSSPSGSVSGELFF. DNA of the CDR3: TGTGCCAGCAGCTCCCCTAGCGGTTCGGTTTCCGGGGAGCTGTTTTTT.

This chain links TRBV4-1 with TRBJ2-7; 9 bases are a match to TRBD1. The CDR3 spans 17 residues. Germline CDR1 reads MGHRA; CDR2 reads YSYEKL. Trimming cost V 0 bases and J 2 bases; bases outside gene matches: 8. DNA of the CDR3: TGCGCCAGCAGCCAAGATACTTCTCGGGACAGGGCCTACGAGCAGTACTTC. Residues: CASSQDTSRDRAYEQYF.

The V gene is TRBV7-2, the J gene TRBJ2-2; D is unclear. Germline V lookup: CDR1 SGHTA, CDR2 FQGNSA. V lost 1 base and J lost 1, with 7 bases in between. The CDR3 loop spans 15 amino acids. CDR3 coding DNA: TGTGCCAGCAGCTTAGGGAGACTGAACACCGGGGAGCTGTTTTTT. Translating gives CASSLGRLNTGELFF.

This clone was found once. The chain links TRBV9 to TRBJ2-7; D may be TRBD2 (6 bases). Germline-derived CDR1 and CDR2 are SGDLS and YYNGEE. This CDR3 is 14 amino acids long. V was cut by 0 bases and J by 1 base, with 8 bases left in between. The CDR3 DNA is TGTGCCAGCAGCGTAGAGGAGGGATCCTACGAGCAGTACTTC. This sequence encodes CASSVEEGSYEQYF.

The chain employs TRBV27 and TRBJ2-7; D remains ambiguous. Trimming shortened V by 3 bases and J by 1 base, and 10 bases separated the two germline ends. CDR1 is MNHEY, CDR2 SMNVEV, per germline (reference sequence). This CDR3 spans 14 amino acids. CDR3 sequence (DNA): TGTGCCAGCAGTTTTCGGCGGATGTCCTACGAGCAGTACTTC. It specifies CASSFRRMSYEQYF.

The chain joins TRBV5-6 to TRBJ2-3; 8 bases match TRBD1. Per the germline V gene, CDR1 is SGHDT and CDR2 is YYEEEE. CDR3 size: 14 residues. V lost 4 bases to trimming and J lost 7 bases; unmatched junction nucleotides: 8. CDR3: CASSQMTGANTQYF. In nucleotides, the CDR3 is TGTGCCAGCAGCCAAATGACAGGGGCGAATACGCAGTATTTT.

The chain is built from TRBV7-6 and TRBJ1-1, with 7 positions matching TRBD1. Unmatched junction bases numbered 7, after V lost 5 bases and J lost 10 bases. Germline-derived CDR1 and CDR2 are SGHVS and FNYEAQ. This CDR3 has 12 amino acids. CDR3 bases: TGTGCCAGCAGCCCTGCAGGGGGTGTAGCTTTCTTT. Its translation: CASSPAGGVAFF.

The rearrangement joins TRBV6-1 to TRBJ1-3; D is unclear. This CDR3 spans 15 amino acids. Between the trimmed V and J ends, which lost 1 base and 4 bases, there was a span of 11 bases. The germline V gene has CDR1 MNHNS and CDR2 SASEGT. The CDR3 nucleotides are TGTGCCAGCAGTGAAGACCCCTCGGGAGGAAACACCATATATTTT. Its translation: CASSEDPSGGNTIYF.

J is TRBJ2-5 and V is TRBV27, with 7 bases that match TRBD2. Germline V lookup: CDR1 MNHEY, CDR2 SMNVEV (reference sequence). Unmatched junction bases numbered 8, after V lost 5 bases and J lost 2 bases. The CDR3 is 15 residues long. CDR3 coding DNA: TGTGCCAGCAGTCCGCCGGGGGGACCACAAGAGACCCAGTACTTC. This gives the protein CASSPPGGPQETQYF.

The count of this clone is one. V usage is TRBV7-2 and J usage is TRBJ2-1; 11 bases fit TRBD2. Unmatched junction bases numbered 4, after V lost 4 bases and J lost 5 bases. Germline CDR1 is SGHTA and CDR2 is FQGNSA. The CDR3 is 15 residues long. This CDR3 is CASSSIAGGNNEQFF. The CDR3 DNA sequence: TGTGCCAGCAGCTCAATAGCGGGGGGGAACAATGAGCAGTTCTTC.

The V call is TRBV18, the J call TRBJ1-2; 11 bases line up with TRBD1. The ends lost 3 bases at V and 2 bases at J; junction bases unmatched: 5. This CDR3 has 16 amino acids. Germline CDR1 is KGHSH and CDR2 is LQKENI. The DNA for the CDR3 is TGTGCCAGCTCACCCTCGGGACAGGGGGGGAACTATGGCTACACCTTC. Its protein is CASSPSGQGGNYGYTF.